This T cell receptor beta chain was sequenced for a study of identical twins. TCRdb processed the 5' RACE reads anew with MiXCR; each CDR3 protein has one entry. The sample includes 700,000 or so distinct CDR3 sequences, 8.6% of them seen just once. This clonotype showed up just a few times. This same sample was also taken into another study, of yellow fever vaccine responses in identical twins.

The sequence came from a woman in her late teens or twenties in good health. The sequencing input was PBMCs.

The CDR3 region is CASSVVNIRYEQYF. In nucleotides, the CDR3 is TGTGCCAGCAGTGTAGTAAACATTAGGTACGAGCAGTACTTC. This chain joins TRBV2 and TRBJ2-7; D gene uncertain. V dropped 4 bases and J dropped 4 bases, with 14 bases sitting between them. Germline V gene data show CDR1 as SNHLY and CDR2 as FYNNEI. CDR3 length: 14 amino acids. Together with reference TRBV2 and TRBJ2-7, the CDR3 gives the full variable domain: EPEVTQTPSHQVTQMGQEVILRCVPISNHLYFYWYRQILGQKVEFLVSFYNNEISEKSEIFDDQFSVERPDGSNFTLKIRSTKLEDSAMYFCASSVVNIRYEQYFGPGTRLTVT.